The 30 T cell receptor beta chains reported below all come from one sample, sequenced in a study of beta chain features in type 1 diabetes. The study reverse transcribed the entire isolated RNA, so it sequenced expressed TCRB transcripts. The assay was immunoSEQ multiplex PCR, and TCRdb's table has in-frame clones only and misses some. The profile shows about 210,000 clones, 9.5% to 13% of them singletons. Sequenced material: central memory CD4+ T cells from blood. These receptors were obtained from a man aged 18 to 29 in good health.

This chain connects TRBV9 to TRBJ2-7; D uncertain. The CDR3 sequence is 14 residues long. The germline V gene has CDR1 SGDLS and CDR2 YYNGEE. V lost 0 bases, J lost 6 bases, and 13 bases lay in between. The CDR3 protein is CASSVDPVAPEQYF. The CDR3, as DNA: TGTGCCAGCAGCGTAGACCCAGTAGCCCCCGAGCAGTACTTC. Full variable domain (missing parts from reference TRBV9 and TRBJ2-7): DSGVTQTPKHLITATGQRVTLRCSPRSGDLSVYWYQQSLDQGLQFLIQYYNGEERAKGNILERFSAQQFPDLHSELNLSSLELGDSALYFCASSVDPVAPEQYFGPGTRLTVT.

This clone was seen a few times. CDR3 sequence (DNA): TGTGCCAGCAGAGCCTTTTTATCCTACGAGCAGTACTTC. Protein: CASRAFLSYEQYF. The chain couples TRBV11-2 to TRBJ2-7; D is uncertain. CDR3 length equals 13 residues. Deletions cut 6 bases from V and 1 base from J, with 10 bases between. From germline, CDR1 is SGHAT and CDR2 FQNNGV.

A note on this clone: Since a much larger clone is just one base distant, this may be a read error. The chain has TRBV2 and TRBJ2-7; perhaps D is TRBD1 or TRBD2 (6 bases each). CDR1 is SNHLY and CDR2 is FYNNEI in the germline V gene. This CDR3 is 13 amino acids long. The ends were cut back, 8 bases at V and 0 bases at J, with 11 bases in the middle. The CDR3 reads CASEGGGSYEQYF. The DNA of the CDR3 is TGTGCCAGCGAGGGGGGCGGCTCCTACGAGCAGTACTTC. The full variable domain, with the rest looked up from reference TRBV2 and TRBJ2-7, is EPEVTQTPSHQVTQMGQEVILRCVPISNHLYFYWYRQILGQKVEFLVSFYNNEISEKSEIFDDQFSVERPDGSNFTLKIRSTKLEDSAMYFCASEGGGSYEQYFGPGTRLTVT.

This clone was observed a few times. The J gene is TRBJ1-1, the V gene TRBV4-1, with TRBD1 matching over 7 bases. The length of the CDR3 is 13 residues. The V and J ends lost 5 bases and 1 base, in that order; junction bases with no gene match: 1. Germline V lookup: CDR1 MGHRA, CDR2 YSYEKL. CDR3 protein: CASSRDRNTEAFF. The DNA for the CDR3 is TGCGCCAGCAGCAGGGACAGGAACACTGAAGCTTTCTTT.

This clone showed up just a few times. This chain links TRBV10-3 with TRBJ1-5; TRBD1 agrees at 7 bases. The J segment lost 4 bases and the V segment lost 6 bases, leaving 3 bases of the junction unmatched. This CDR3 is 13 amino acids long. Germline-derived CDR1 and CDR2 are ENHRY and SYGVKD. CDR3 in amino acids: CAISGTENQPQHF. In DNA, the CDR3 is TGTGCCATCAGCGGGACAGAGAATCAGCCCCAGCATTTT.

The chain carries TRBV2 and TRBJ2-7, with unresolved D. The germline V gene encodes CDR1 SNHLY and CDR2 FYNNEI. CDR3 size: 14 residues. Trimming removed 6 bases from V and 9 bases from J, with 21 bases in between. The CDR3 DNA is TGTGCCAGCAGCGGACCGGGTCGACTTGCGTGGCAGTACTTC. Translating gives CASSGPGRLAWQYF. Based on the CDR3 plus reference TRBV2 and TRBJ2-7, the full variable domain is EPEVTQTPSHQVTQMGQEVILRCVPISNHLYFYWYRQILGQKVEFLVSFYNNEISEKSEIFDDQFSVERPDGSNFTLKIRSTKLEDSAMYFCASSGPGRLAWQYFGPGTRLTVT.

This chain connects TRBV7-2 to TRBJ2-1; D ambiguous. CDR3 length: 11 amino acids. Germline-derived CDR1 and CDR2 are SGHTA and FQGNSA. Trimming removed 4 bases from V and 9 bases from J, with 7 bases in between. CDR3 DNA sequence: TGTGCCAGCAGCTGGCTCCTTGAGCAGTTCTTC. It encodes CASSWLLEQFF.

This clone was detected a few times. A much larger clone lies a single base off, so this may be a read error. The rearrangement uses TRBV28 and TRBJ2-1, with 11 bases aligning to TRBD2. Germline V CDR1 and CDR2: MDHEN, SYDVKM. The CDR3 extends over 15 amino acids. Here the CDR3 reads CASSSLAGGSNERFF. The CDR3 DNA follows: TGTGCCAGCAGTTCTCTAGCGGGAGGAAGCAATGAGCGGTTCTTC. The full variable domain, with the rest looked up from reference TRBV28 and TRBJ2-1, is DVKVTQSSRYLVKRTGEKVFLECVQDMDHENMFWYRQDPGLGLRLIYFSYDVKMKEKGDIPEGYSVSREKKERFSLILESASTNQTSMYLCASSSLAGGSNERFFGPGTRLTVL.

The CDR3 coding sequence is TGTGCCAGCAGCAGATCGGGAGCGACCTACGAGCAGTACTTC. Its protein product is CASSRSGATYEQYF. The chain combines TRBV7-2 with TRBJ2-7; a possible D gene is TRBD2 (6 bases). The CDR3 is made up of 14 amino acids. V gave up 5 bases and J gave up 2 bases, with 13 bases separating them. Germline CDR1 and CDR2: SGHTA and FQGNSA.

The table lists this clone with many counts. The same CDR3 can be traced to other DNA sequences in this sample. CDR3 DNA sequence: TGTGCCAGCTCACCACAGGGGGCAAACACTGAAGCTTTCTTT. Translating it yields CASSPQGANTEAFF. This rearrangement joins TRBV18 to TRBJ1-1; 7 nucleotides agree with TRBD1. CDR1 is KGHSH and CDR2 is LQKENI in the germline V gene. The CDR3 runs 14 residues. With V trimmed by 1 base and J by 2 bases, 1 base remained unmatched.

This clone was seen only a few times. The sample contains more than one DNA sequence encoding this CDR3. The CDR3, as DNA: TGTGCCTGGGCAACAGGGAATAGCAATCAGCCCCAGCATTTT. This translates into CAWATGNSNQPQHF. V is TRBV30 and J is TRBJ1-5; a weak D match, TRBD1 (6 bases). The CDR3 runs 14 residues. The germline V gene has CDR1 GTSNPN and CDR2 SVGIG (reference sequence). Trimming took 5 bases from V and 0 from J, leaving 11 bases between them.

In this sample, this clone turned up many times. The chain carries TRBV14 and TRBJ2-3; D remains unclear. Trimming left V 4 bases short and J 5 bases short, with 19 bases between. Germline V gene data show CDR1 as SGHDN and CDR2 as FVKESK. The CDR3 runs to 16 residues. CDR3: CASSPDGGDRKDTQYF. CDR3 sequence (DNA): TGTGCCAGCAGCCCCGACGGTGGGGATCGGAAAGATACGCAGTATTTT. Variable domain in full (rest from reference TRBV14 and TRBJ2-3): EAGVTQFPSHSVIEKGQTVTLRCDPISGHDNLYWYRRVMGKEIKFLLHFVKESKQDESGMPNNRFLAERTGGTYSTLKVQPAELEDSGVYFCASSPDGGDRKDTQYFGPGTRLTVL.

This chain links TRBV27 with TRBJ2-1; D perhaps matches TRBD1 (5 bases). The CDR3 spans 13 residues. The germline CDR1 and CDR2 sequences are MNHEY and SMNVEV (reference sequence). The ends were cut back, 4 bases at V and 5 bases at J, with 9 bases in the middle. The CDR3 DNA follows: TGTGCCAGCAGTTCAAACAGGAACAATGAGCAGTTCTTC. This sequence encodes CASSSNRNNEQFF.

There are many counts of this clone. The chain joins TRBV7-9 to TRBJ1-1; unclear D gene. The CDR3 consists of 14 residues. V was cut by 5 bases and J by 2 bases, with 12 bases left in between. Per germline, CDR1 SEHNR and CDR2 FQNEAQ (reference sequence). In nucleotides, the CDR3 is TGTGCCAGCAGCACCCCTTGGACCAACACTGAAGCTTTCTTT. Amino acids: CASSTPWTNTEAFF.

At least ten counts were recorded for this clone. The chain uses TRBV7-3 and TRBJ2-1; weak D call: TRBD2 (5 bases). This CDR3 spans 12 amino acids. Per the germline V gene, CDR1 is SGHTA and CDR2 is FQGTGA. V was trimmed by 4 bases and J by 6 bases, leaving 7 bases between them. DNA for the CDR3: TGTGCCAGCAGCTCAGGAGGCAATGAGCAGTTCTTC. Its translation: CASSSGGNEQFF. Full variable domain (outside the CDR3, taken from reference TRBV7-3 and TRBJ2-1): GAGVSQTPSNKVTEKGKYVELRCDPISGHTALYWYRQSLGQGPEFLIYFQGTGAADDSGLPNDRFFAVRPEGSVSTLKIQRTERGDSAVYLCASSSGGNEQFFGPGTRLTVL.

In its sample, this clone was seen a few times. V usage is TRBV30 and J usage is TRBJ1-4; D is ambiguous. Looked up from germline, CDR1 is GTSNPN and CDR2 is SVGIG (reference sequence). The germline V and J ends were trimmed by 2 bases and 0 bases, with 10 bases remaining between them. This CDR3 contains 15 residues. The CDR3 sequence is CAWSNRRTTNEKLFF. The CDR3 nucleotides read TGTGCCTGGAGTAACCGACGGACAACTAATGAAAAACTGTTTTTT.

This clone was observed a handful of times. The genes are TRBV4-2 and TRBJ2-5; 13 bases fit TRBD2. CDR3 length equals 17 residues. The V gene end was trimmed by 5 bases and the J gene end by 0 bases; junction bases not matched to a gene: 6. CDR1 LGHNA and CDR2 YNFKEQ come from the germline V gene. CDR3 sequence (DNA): TGTGCCAGCAGCTTCGGACTAGCGGGAGAGAACCAAGAGACCCAGTACTTC. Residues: CASSFGLAGENQETQYF.

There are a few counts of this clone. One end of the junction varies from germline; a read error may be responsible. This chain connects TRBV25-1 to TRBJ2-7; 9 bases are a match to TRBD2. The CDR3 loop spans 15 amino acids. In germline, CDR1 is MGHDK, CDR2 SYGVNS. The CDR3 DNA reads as TGTGCCAGCAGTGAACCGGGGACTAGCTCCCACGAGCAGTACTTC. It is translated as CASSEPGTSSHEQYF.

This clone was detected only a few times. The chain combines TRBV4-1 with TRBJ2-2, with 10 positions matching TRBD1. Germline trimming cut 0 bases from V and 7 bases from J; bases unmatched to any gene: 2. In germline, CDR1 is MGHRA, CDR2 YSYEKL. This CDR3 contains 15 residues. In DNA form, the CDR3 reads TGCGCCAGCAGCCAAGAGACAGGGGGCGTCGGGGAGCTGTTTTTT. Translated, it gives CASSQETGGVGELFF.

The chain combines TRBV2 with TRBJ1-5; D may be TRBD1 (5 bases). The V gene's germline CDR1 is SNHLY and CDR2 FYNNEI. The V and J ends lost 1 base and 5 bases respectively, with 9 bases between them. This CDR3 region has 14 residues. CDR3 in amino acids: CASSEEEGYQPQHF. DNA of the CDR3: TGTGCCAGCAGTGAAGAGGAGGGGTATCAGCCCCAGCATTTT. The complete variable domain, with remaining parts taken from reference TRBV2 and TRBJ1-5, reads EPEVTQTPSHQVTQMGQEVILRCVPISNHLYFYWYRQILGQKVEFLVSFYNNEISEKSEIFDDQFSVERPDGSNFTLKIRSTKLEDSAMYFCASSEEEGYQPQHFGDGTRLSIL.

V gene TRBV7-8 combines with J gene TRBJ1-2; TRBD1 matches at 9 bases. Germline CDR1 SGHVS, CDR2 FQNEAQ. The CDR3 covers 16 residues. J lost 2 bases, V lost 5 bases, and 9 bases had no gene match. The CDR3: CASSVRLGQGNYGYTF. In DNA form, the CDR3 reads TGTGCCAGCAGCGTACGTCTAGGACAGGGGAACTATGGCTACACCTTC.

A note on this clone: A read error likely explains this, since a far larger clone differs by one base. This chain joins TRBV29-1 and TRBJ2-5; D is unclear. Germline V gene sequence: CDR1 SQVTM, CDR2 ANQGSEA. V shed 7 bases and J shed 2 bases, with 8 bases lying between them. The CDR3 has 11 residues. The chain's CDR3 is CSGWLQETQYF. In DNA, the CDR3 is TGCAGCGGTTGGCTGCAAGAGACCCAGTACTTC.

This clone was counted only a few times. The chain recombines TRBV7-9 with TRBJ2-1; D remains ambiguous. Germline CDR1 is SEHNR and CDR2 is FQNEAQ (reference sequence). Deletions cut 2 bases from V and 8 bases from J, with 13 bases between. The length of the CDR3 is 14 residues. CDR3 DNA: TGTGCCAGCAGCTTAAGGTCCTCGTCCCATGAGCAGTTCTTC. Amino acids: CASSLRSSSHEQFF.

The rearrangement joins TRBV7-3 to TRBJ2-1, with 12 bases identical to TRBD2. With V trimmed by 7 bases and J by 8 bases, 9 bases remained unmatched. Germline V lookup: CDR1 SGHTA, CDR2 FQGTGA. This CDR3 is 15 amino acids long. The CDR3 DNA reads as TGTGCCAGCACCCCGGGACTAGCGGGTGGGTATGAGCAGTTCTTC. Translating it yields CASTPGLAGGYEQFF.

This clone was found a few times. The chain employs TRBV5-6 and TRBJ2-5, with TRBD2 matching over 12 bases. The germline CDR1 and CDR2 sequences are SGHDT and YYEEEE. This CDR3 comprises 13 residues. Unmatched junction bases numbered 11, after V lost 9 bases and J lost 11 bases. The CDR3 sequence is CATRLAGAGEQYF. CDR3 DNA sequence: TGTGCCACCAGACTAGCGGGAGCGGGGGAGCAGTACTTC.

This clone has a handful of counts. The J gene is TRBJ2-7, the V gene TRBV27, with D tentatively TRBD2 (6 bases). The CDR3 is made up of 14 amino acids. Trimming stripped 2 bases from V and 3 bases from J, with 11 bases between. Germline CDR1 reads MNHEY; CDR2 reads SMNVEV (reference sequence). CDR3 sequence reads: CASSLLGGGYEQYF. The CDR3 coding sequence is TGTGCCAGCAGTTTACTGGGGGGAGGCTACGAGCAGTACTTC.

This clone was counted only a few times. The CDR3 loop reads CSVWDRTLDNEKLFF. The DNA for the CDR3 is TGCAGCGTTTGGGACAGGACTCTTGATAATGAAAAACTGTTTTTT. The genes are TRBV29-1 and TRBJ1-4, with TRBD1 matching 8 bases. Germline values: CDR1 SQVTM, CDR2 ANQGSEA. The V gene end was trimmed by 5 bases and the J gene end by 4 bases; junction bases not matched to a gene: 9. The CDR3 loop spans 15 amino acids.

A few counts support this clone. The CDR3, as DNA: TGTGCCAGCAGCAGGACTGGATCTCAAAACATTCAGTACTTC. The encoded protein is CASSRTGSQNIQYF. This rearrangement joins TRBV5-6 to TRBJ2-4; the D gene is possibly TRBD2 (5 bases). The CDR3 is 14 residues long. V dropped 4 bases and J dropped 5 bases, with 13 bases sitting between them. Germline CDR1 reads SGHDT; CDR2 reads YYEEEE.

The CDR3 bases are TGTGCCAGCGGCGTCGCAGGGCGAGGCGAGCAGTACTTC. Translation gives CASGVAGRGEQYF. The rearrangement links TRBV2 to TRBJ2-7, with D perhaps TRBD1 (5 bases). Per the germline V gene, CDR1 is SNHLY and CDR2 is FYNNEI. The CDR3 is 13 residues long. V was clipped by 8 bases and J by 6 bases, with 17 bases between them. The whole variable domain, remainder taken from reference TRBV2 and TRBJ2-7, is EPEVTQTPSHQVTQMGQEVILRCVPISNHLYFYWYRQILGQKVEFLVSFYNNEISEKSEIFDDQFSVERPDGSNFTLKIRSTKLEDSAMYFCASGVAGRGEQYFGPGTRLTVT.

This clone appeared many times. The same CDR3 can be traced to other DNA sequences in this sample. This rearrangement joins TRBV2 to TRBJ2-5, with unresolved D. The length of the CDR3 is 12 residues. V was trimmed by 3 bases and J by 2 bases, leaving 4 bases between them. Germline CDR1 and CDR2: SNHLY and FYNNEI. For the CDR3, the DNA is TGTGCCAGCAGTGAGAATCAAGAGACCCAGTACTTC. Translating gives CASSENQETQYF. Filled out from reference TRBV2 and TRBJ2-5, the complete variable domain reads EPEVTQTPSHQVTQMGQEVILRCVPISNHLYFYWYRQILGQKVEFLVSFYNNEISEKSEIFDDQFSVERPDGSNFTLKIRSTKLEDSAMYFCASSENQETQYFGPGTRLLVL.